This T cell receptor beta chain derives from a study of Tregs in tolerant kidney transplant recipients. Study-wide points: For some patients, primers changed over time, blocking nucleotide-level comparison.

Clones were read by immunoSEQ multiplex PCR, and TCRdb kept only the in-frame ones, dropping some. The table records some 15,000 clones, roughly 77% of them present only once. V was clipped by 7 bases and J by 3 bases; unmatched bases: 10. This CDR3 is built from 14 residues. Germline V gives CDR1 SQVTM, CDR2 ANQGSEA. Unstimulated Tregs (CD4+CD25+CD127-) and CD4+CD25- non-Tregs were sorted from PBMCs. Regulatory T cells were sorted from thawed PBMCs rested overnight at 37°C with about 210 IU/ml IL-2. Turning to this clone: Its antigen is undetermined.

This TCR derives from a human donor who received a combined kidney and bone marrow transplant. Sequenced material: Tregs from blood, taken before the transplant. The rearrangement uses TRBV29-1 and TRBJ2-7; TRBD2 matches 9 bases. The CDR3 region has the DNA TGCAGCGCTAGCCCTAGCGGGGATCACTACGAGCAGTACTTC. Translated: CSASPSGDHYEQYF.